Sequencing of this T cell receptor beta chain was carried out in a study of T cells in localized non-small cell lung cancer. Study observations and caveats: Without multi-region sequencing, intratumor heterogeneity could not be excluded.

This clone was seen a few times. The target antigen is unknown. TCRdb's copy holds only in-frame clones and misses some; the assay was immunoSEQ multiplex PCR. In the table there are some 4,000 clones, around 25% of which are singletons. The receptor was isolated from a woman between 35 and 70 years old with stage I lung adenocarcinoma. The sample here was lung tumor tissue, taken before any cancer treatment.

The DNA for the CDR3 is TGTGCCAGCAGCGTATCCCCCGGGACAGAAGAGACCCAGTACTTC. It is translated as CASSVSPGTEETQYF. The gene calls are TRBV9 and TRBJ2-5; 7 nucleotides agree with TRBD1. CDR1 is SGDLS, CDR2 YYNGEE, per germline. This CDR3 spans 15 amino acids. V was clipped by 1 base and J by 3 bases; unmatched bases: 6.